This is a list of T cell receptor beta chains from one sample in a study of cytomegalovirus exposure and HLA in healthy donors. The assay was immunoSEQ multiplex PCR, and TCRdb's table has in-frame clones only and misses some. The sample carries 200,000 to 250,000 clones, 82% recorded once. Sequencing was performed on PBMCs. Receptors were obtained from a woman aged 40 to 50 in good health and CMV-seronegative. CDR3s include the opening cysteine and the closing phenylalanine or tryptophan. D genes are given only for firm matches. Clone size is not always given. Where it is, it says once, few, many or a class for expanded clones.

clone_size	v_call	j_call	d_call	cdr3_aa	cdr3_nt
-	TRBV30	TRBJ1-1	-	CAWSVSNTEAFF	TGTGCCTGGAGTGTCTCGAACACTGAAGCTTTCTTT
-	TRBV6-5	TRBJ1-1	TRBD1	CASSRTGVVEAFF	TGTGCCAGCAGTCGGACAGGGGTGGTTGAAGCTTTCTTT
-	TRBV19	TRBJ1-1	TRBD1	CASSTRQGAYDGPEAFF	TGTGCCAGTAGTACAAGACAGGGGGCTTATGACGGCCCTGAAGCTTTCTTT
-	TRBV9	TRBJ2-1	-	CASSPRVGSPHNEQFF	TGTGCCAGCAGCCCCCGGGTGGGTAGTCCTCACAATGAGCAGTTCTTC
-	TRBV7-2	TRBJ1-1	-	CASSLWGPRNTEAFF	TGTGCCAGCAGCTTATGGGGGCCCCGGAACACTGAAGCTTTCTTT
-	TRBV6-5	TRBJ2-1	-	CASSGAASYNEQFF	TGTGCCAGCAGTGGGGCTGCCTCCTACAATGAGCAGTTCTTC
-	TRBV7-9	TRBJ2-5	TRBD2	CASSLARASGQETQYF	TGTGCCAGCAGCTTAGCGCGGGCTAGCGGTCAAGAGACCCAGTACTTC
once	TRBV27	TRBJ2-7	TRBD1	CASRTGTDQVYEQYF	TGTGCCAGCAGGACCGGGACAGATCAAGTCTACGAGCAGTACTTC
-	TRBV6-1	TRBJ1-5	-	CASSVAGGVNQPQHF	TGTGCCAGCAGTGTGGCGGGGGGAGTAAATCAGCCCCAGCATTTT
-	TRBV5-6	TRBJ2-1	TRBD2	CASSQLSGDLNEQFF	TGTGCCAGCAGCCAACTTAGCGGGGACCTAAATGAGCAGTTCTTC
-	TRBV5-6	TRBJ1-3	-	CASSLPPGNTIYF	TGTGCCAGCAGCCTCCCCCCCGGAAACACCATATATTTT
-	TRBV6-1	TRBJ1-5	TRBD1	CASTPGQGGTQPQHF	TGTGCCAGCACCCCGGGACAGGGAGGGACACAGCCCCAGCATTTT
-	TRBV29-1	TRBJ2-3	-	CSVSGGTDTQYF	TGCAGCGTTTCCGGAGGCACAGATACGCAGTATTTT
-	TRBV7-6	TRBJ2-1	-	CASSSTGSPIRGEQFF	TGTGCCAGCAGCTCCACCGGGTCCCCAATTAGGGGTGAGCAGTTCTTC
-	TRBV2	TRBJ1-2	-	CASSDWANYGYTF	TGTGCCAGCAGTGATTGGGCAAACTATGGCTACACCTTC
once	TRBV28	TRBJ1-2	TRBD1	CASSLQGANGYTF	TGTGCCAGCAGTTTACAGGGGGCCAATGGCTACACCTTC
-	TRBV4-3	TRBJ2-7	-	CASSQDFRGAAYEQYF	TGCGCCAGCAGCCAAGATTTCAGGGGAGCGGCCTACGAGCAGTACTTC
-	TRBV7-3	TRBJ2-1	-	CASSIDSAPYNEQFF	TGTGCCAGCAGCATCGACAGTGCCCCTTACAATGAGCAGTTCTTC
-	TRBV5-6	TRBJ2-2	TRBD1	CASSRGTATYTGELFF	TGTGCCAGCAGCCGAGGGACAGCTACCTACACCGGGGAGCTGTTTTTT
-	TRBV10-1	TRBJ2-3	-	CASSDLQGTDTQYF	TGCGCCAGCAGTGATCTGCAGGGGACAGATACGCAGTATTTT
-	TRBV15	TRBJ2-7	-	CATSRGPGPYEQYF	TGTGCCACCAGCAGAGGTCCAGGGCCTTATGAGCAGTACTTC
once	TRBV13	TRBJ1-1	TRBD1	CASSCLGQGDDEAFF	TGTGCCAGCAGCTGCCTTGGGCAGGGGGATGATGAAGCTTTCTTT
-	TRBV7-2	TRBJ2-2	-	CASSLAGTLTGELFF	TGTGCCAGCAGCTTAGCAGGGACTCTCACCGGGGAGCTGTTTTTT
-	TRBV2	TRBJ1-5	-	CASSVAGLGNQPQHF	TGTGCCAGCAGCGTCGCAGGGTTGGGGAATCAGCCCCAGCATTTT
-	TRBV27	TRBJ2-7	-	CASSYAGAYEQYF	TGTGCCAGCAGCTATGCAGGGGCCTACGAGCAGTACTTC
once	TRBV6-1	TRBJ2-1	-	CASLRDPSYNEQFF	TGTGCCAGCTTGCGGGACCCCTCCTACAATGAGCAGTTCTTC
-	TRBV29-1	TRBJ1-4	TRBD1	CSVGQGGEKLFF	TGCAGCGTGGGACAGGGTGGTGAAAAACTGTTTTTT
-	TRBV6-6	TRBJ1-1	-	CASTTWWGLGNTEAFF	TGTGCCAGCACCACCTGGTGGGGGCTGGGGAACACTGAAGCTTTCTTT
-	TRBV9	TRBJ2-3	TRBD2	CASTGGATDTQYF	TGTGCCAGCACCGGGGGGGCCACAGATACGCAGTATTTT
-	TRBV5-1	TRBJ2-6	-	CASTGWQTGSGANVLTF	TGCGCCAGCACCGGATGGCAGACTGGTTCGGGGGCCAACGTCCTGACTTTC
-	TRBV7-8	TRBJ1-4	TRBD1	CASSTYGTGREKLFF	TGTGCCAGCAGCACCTACGGGACAGGGAGAGAAAAACTGTTTTTT
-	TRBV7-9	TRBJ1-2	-	CSSSGKTDGYTF	TGTTCCAGCAGCGGTAAGACAGATGGCTACACCTTC
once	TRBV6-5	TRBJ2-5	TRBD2	CASRLAGSETQYF	TGTGCCAGCAGACTAGCGGGGTCGGAGACCCAGTACTTC
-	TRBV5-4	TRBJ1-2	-	CASSQLDIYGYTF	TGTGCCAGCAGCCAGCTGGACATTTATGGCTACACCTTC
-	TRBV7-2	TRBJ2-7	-	CASSLQVRYEQYF	TGTGCCAGCAGCTTACAGGTTCGTTACGAGCAGTACTTC
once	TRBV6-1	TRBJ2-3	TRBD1	CASSVDRIVSLTTDTQYF	TGTGCCAGCAGTGTGGACAGGATAGTTAGTCTGACCACAGATACGCAGTATTTT